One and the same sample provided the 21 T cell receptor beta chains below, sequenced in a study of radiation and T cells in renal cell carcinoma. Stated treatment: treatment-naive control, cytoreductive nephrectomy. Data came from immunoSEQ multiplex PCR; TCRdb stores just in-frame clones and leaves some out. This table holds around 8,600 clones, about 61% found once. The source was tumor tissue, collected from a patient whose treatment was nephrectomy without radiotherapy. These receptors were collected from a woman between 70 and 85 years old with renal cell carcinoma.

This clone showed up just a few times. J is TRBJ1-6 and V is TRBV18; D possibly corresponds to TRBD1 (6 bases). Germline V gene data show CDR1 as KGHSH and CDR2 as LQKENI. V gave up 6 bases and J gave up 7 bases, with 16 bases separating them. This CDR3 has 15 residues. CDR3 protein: CASSPYREGNSPLHF. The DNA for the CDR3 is TGTGCCAGCTCGCCCTACAGGGAAGGGAATTCACCCCTCCACTTT.

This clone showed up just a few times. Written as DNA, the CDR3 is TGTGCCAGCAGTGAAGAGACTAGCGGGACCCAGTACTTC. Encoded protein: CASSEETSGTQYF. The genes are TRBV2 and TRBJ2-5; TRBD2 matches at 9 bases. Losses at the gene ends were 1 base for V and 7 bases for J; bases not matched to a gene: 1. The CDR3 is 13 amino acids. The germline V gene has CDR1 SNHLY and CDR2 FYNNEI.

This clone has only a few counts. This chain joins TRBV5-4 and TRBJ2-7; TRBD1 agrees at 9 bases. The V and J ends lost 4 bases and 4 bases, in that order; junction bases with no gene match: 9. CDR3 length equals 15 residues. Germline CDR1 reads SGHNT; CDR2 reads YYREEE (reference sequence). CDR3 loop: CASSQPGQGIYEQYF. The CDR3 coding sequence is TGTGCCAGCAGCCAACCGGGACAGGGAATTTACGAGCAGTACTTC.

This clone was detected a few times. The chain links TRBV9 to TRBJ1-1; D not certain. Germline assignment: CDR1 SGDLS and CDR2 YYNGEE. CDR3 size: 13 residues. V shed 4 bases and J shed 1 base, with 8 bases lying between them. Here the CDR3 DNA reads TGTGCCAGCAGCTCAGGCCCGAACACTGAAGCTTTCTTT. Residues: CASSSGPNTEAFF.

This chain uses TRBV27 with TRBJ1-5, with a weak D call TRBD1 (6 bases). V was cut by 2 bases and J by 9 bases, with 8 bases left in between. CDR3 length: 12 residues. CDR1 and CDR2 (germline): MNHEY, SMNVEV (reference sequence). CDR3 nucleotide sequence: TGTGCCAGCAGTTTAGAGGGGGGGCCCCAGCATTTT. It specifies CASSLEGGPQHF.

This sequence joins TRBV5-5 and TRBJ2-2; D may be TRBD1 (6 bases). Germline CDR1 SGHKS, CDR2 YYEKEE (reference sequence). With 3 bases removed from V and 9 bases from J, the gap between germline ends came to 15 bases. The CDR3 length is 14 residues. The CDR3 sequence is CASSWRTESRELFF. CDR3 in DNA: TGTGCCAGCAGCTGGAGGACAGAGAGCAGGGAGCTGTTTTTT. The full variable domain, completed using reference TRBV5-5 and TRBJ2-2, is DAGVTQSPTHLIKTRGQQVTLRCSPISGHKSVSWYQQVLGQGPQFIFQYYEKEERGRGNFPDRFSARQFPNYSSELNVNALLLGDSALYLCASSWRTESRELFFGEGSRLTVL.

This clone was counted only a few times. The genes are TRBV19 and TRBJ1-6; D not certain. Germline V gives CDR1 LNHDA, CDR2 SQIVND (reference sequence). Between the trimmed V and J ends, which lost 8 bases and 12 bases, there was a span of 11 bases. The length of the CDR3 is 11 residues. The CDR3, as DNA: TGTGCCAGTCGGAGTTCAGGACCCCTCCACTTT. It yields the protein CASRSSGPLHF.

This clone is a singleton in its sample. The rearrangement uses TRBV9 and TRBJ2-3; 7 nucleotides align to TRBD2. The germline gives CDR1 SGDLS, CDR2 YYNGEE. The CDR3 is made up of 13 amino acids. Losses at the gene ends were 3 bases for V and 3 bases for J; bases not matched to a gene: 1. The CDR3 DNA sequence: TGTGCCAGCAGCGCGGGGGGAACAGATACGCAGTATTTT. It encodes CASSAGGTDTQYF. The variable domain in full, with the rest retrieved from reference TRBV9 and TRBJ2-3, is DSGVTQTPKHLITATGQRVTLRCSPRSGDLSVYWYQQSLDQGLQFLIQYYNGEERAKGNILERFSAQQFPDLHSELNLSSLELGDSALYFCASSAGGTDTQYFGPGTRLTVL.

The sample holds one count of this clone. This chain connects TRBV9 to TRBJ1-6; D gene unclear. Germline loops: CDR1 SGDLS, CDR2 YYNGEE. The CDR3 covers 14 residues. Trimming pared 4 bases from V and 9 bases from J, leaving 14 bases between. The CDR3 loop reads CASSPPGRGSPLHF. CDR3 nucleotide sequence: TGTGCCAGCAGCCCTCCGGGAAGAGGTTCACCCCTCCACTTT.

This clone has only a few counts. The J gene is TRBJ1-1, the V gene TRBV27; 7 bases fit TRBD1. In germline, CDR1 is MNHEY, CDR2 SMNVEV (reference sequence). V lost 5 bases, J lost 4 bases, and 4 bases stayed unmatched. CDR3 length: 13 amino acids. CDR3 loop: CASSQRTGTEAFF. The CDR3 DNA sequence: TGTGCCAGCAGTCAGAGGACAGGCACTGAAGCTTTCTTT.

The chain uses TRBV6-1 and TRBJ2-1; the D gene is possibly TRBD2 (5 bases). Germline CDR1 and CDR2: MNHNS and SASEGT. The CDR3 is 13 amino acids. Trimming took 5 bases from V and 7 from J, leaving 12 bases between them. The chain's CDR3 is CASSLPPGNEQFF. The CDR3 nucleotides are TGTGCCAGCAGTTTACCCCCGGGGAATGAGCAGTTCTTC.

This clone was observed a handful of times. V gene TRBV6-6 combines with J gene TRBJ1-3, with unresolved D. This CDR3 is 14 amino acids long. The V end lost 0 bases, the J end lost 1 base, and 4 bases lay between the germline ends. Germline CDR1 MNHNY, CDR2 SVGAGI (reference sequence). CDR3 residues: CASSYSESGNTIYF. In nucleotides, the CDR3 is TGTGCCAGCAGTTACTCGGAGTCTGGAAACACCATATATTTT.

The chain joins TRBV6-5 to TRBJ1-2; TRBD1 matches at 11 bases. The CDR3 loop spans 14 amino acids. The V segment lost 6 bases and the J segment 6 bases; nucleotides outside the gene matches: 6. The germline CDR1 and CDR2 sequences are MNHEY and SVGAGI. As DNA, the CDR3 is TGTGCCAGCAGCTCCGGACAGGGGGCGGATGGCTACACCTTC. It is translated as CASSSGQGADGYTF.

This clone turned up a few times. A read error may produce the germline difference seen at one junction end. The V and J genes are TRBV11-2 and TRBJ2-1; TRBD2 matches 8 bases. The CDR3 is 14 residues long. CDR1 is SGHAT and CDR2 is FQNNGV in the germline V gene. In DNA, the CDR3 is TGTGCCAGCAGCCTAGACCGGGGGGGACATGAGCAGTTCTTC. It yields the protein CASSLDRGGHEQFF.

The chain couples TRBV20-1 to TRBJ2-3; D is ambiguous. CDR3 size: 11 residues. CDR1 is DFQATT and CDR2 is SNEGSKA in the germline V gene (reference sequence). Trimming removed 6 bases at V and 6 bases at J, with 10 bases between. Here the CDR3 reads CSAAALDTQYF. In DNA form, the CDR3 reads TGCAGTGCCGCGGCGCTGGATACGCAGTATTTT.

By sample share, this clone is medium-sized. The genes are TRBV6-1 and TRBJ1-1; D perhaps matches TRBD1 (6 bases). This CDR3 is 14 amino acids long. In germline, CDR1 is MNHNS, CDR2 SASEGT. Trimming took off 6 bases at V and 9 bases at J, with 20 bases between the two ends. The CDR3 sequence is CASSTGSTDVQAFF. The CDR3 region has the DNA TGTGCCAGCAGCACAGGGAGCACCGACGTGCAAGCTTTCTTT.

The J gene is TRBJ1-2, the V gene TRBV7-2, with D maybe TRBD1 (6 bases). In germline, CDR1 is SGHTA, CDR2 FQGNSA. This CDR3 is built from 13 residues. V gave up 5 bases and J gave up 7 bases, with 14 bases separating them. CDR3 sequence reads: CASSPGGGFGYTF. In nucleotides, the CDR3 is TGTGCCAGCAGCCCCGGAGGGGGTTTTGGCTACACCTTC.

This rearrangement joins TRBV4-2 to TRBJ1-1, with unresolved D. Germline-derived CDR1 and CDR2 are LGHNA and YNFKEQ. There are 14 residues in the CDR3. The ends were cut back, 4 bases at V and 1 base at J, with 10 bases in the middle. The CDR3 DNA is TGTGCCAGCAGCCTCGGACTGAGGAACACTGAAGCTTTCTTT. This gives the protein CASSLGLRNTEAFF.

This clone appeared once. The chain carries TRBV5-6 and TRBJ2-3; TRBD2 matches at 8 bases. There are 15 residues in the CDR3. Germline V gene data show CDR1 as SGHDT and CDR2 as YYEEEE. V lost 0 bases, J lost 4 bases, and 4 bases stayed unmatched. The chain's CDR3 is CASSLAAGGSDTQYF. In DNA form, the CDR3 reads TGTGCCAGCAGCTTGGCCGCGGGGGGTTCAGATACGCAGTATTTT.

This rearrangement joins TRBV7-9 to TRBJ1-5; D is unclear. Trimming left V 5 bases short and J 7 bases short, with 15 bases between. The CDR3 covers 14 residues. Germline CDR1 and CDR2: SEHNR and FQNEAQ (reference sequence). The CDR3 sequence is CASSLDGVGQPQHF. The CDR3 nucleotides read TGTGCCAGCAGCCTCGATGGGGTCGGCCAGCCCCAGCATTTT.

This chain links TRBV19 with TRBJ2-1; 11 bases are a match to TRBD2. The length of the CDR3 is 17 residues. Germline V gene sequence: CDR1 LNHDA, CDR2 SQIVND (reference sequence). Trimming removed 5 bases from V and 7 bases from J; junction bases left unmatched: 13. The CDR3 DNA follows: TGTGCCAGTAGTGTCCTCGGGAGTAGCGGGGGGGCTAATGAGCAGTTCTTC. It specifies CASSVLGSSGGANEQFF. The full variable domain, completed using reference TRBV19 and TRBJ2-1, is DGGITQSPKYLFRKEGQNVTLSCEQNLNHDAMYWYRQDPGQGLRLIYYSQIVNDFQKGDIAEGYSVSREKKESFPLTVTSAQKNPTAFYLCASSVLGSSGGANEQFFGPGTRLTVL.